This TCR beta chain was identified during a study of shared clonotypes between healthy human individuals. Study background: The people who gave samples were a couple of women and a few men aged 18 to 49. Three CD4 naive, three CD4 memory, two CD8 naive and one CD8 memory plate were used per donor. Study-level results: Generation probabilities of non-shared clonotypes were lower (relative to those shared by all four donors).

Naive CD8 cells were CD45RO-negative, positively selected for CCR7, excluding terminally differentiated effector memory CD45RA+ cells. All the donors were Caucasian adults who lived in Nashville, Tennessee. The protocol was immunoSEQ multiplex PCR, while the TCRdb copy is restricted to in-frame clones and leaves out a portion. Among about 590,000 clones listed, nearly 97% were seen once. On this clone itself: What it binds is not known.

Germline trimming cut 5 bases from V and 4 bases from J; bases unmatched to any gene: 6. The CDR3 consists of 15 residues. Germline CDR1 MNHEY, CDR2 SMNVEV (reference sequence). This chain uses TRBV27 with TRBJ2-7; 12 bases agree with TRBD1. The receptor was derived from a woman aged 30 to 39 in good health. The specimen was naive CD8+ T cells sorted from blood. Written as DNA, the CDR3 is TGTGCCAGCAGTCCCGGGACAGGGGGCCTGTACGAGCAGTACTTC. Its translation is CASSPGTGGLYEQYF.